A single sample gave rise to the 21 T cell receptor beta chains below, sequenced in a study of T cells in localized non-small cell lung cancer. Sequencing used immunoSEQ multiplex PCR; TCRdb keeps in-frame clones, though not all of them. The table includes roughly 8,400 clones, about 90% detected once. This specimen consisted of peripheral blood mononuclear cells, obtained before any cancer treatment. The receptors stem from a male donor at least 60 years old with stage II lung adenocarcinoma.

V is TRBV18 and J is TRBJ2-3; D not certain. There are 13 residues in the CDR3. Germline loops: CDR1 KGHSH, CDR2 LQKENI. V was clipped by 4 bases and J by 5 bases, with 10 bases between them. CDR3 amino acids: CASSRSPGDTQYF. The CDR3 nucleotides read TGTGCCAGCTCACGCAGCCCGGGAGATACGCAGTATTTT.

This clone was seen just once. The rearrangement uses TRBV5-1 and TRBJ1-4; D is possibly TRBD1 (5 bases). The CDR3 is 15 amino acids. The germline V gene encodes CDR1 SGHRS and CDR2 YFSETQ. Between the trimmed V and J ends, which lost 2 bases and 4 bases, there was a span of 12 bases. CDR3 coding DNA: TGCGCCAGCAGCTTTCGGGGGTTTATTAATGAAAAACTGTTTTTT. Translation: CASSFRGFINEKLFF.

This chain uses TRBV15 with TRBJ1-2; maybe TRBD1 (5 bases). The CDR3 has 14 residues. Between the trimmed V and J ends, which lost 1 base and 4 bases, there was a span of 10 bases. CDR1 and CDR2 (germline): LNHNV, YYDKDF (reference sequence). The CDR3 region is CATSRGQGGYGYTF. The CDR3 coding sequence is TGTGCCACCAGCAGAGGGCAGGGAGGCTATGGCTACACCTTC.

V and J are TRBV10-3 and TRBJ2-5, with 8 bases that match TRBD1. The V gene's germline CDR1 is ENHRY and CDR2 SYGVKD. The CDR3 spans 15 residues. The DNA of the CDR3 is TGTGCTATCTCGGGCGGGACAGGACAAGTAGAGACCCAGTACTTC. This sequence encodes CAISGGTGQVETQYF.

This clone was seen a single time. The chain recombines TRBV5-1 with TRBJ2-2; 7 positions match TRBD2. The germline gives CDR1 SGHRS, CDR2 YFSETQ. There are 16 residues in the CDR3. V trimming: 1 base; J trimming: 0 bases; junction bases outside the gene matches: 3. The chain's CDR3 is CASSLYAGANTGELFF. The CDR3, as DNA: TGCGCCAGCAGCTTGTACGCGGGGGCGAACACCGGGGAGCTGTTTTTT.

The J gene is TRBJ2-1, the V gene TRBV30, with TRBD1 as a possible D gene (5 bases). CDR3 length equals 14 residues. Germline loops: CDR1 GTSNPN, CDR2 SVGIG (reference sequence). Trimming took off 3 bases at V and 4 bases at J, with 13 bases between the two ends. The CDR3 sequence: CAWRLVDRYNEQFF. DNA for the CDR3: TGTGCCTGGAGACTTGTCGACAGATACAATGAGCAGTTCTTC.

The J gene is TRBJ2-2, the V gene TRBV30; TRBD2 matches 8 bases. J gave up 6 bases and V 2 bases, and 5 bases lay outside the gene matches. The CDR3 is 14 residues long. Germline-derived CDR1 and CDR2 are GTSNPN and SVGIG (reference sequence). The CDR3 coding sequence is TGTGCCTGGAGTAGGATGACTAGCGCCGGGGAGCTGTTTTTT. This encodes CAWSRMTSAGELFF.

The J gene is TRBJ1-2, the V gene TRBV7-2; perhaps TRBD1 as D (5 bases). Per germline, CDR1 SGHTA and CDR2 FQGNSA. With 4 bases removed from V and 6 bases from J, the gap between germline ends came to 18 bases. The CDR3 covers 15 residues. The CDR3 reads CASSSTGTVSHGYTF. Written as DNA, the CDR3 is TGTGCCAGCAGCTCTACCGGGACGGTATCACATGGCTACACCTTC.

The chain combines TRBV4-1 with TRBJ2-3; weak D call: TRBD2 (5 bases). V dropped 5 bases and J dropped 3 bases, with 15 bases sitting between them. Germline assignment: CDR1 MGHRA and CDR2 YSYEKL. The CDR3 extends over 15 amino acids. CDR3 DNA: TGCGCCAGCAGCATCAGACCGGGGTCTACAGATACGCAGTATTTT. Translation gives CASSIRPGSTDTQYF.

The chain employs TRBV7-9 and TRBJ2-2, with D possibly TRBD1 on 6 matching bases. With 5 bases removed from V and 2 bases from J, the gap between germline ends came to 18 bases. This CDR3 is 17 amino acids long. In germline, CDR1 is SEHNR, CDR2 FQNEAQ (reference sequence). In DNA form, the CDR3 reads TGTGCCAGCAGCAAAACAGGGTGGGGTGTTAACACCGGGGAGCTGTTTTTT. Protein product: CASSKTGWGVNTGELFF.

This chain uses TRBV19 with TRBJ2-5; 10 bases match TRBD1. V gave up 3 bases and J gave up 5 bases; unmatched junction bases: 6. The CDR3 sequence is 15 residues long. Germline V gene lookup returns CDR1 LNHDA and CDR2 SQIVND (reference sequence). As DNA, the CDR3 is TGTGCCAGTAGTATTGGCGACAGGGGGCTTGAGACCCAGTACTTC. This gives the protein CASSIGDRGLETQYF.

V usage is TRBV6-6 and J usage is TRBJ1-2; D is uncertain. Germline CDR1 MNHNY, CDR2 SVGAGI (reference sequence). V lost 0 bases, J lost 9 bases, and 14 bases lay in between. This CDR3 is 14 amino acids long. This CDR3 is CASSYSGRGMSYTF. The CDR3 nucleotides are TGTGCCAGCAGTTACTCTGGCCGAGGTATGAGCTACACCTTC.

The gene calls are TRBV5-4 and TRBJ1-1; a weak D match, TRBD1 (5 bases). Trimming pared 4 bases from V and 5 bases from J, leaving 15 bases between. Germline V gene sequence: CDR1 SGHNT, CDR2 YYREEE (reference sequence). This CDR3 region has 14 residues. Here the CDR3 reads CASSHGGLRTEAFF. CDR3 in DNA: TGTGCCAGCAGCCACGGGGGGTTGAGGACTGAAGCTTTCTTT.

The chain couples TRBV7-6 to TRBJ2-2; D is undetermined. Per germline, CDR1 SGHVS and CDR2 FNYEAQ. This CDR3 is built from 15 residues. V lost 2 bases and J lost 4, with 11 bases in between. The CDR3 loop reads CASSLTNSPTGELFF. In DNA form, the CDR3 reads TGTGCCAGCAGCTTAACTAACAGTCCCACCGGGGAGCTGTTTTTT.

This chain connects TRBV10-2 to TRBJ2-3, with D maybe TRBD2 (7 bases). CDR3 length: 14 residues. CDR1 and CDR2 from the germline V gene are WSHSY and SAAADI. V was pared by 5 bases and J by 4 bases, with 13 bases between. The CDR3 loop is CASSFGGGADTQYF. The DNA of the CDR3 is TGCGCCAGCAGTTTTGGGGGGGGCGCAGATACGCAGTATTTT.

This clone was counted a single time. The chain employs TRBV5-1 and TRBJ2-7, with D perhaps matching TRBD2 (5 bases). Germline CDR1 SGHRS, CDR2 YFSETQ. The ends were cut back, 0 bases at V and 3 bases at J, with 7 bases in the middle. The CDR3 extends over 13 amino acids. The CDR3, as DNA: TGCGCCAGCAGCTTGGACGGGGTCTACGAGCAGTACTTC. Protein sequence: CASSLDGVYEQYF.

The genes are TRBV5-1 and TRBJ1-1, with a possible D match to TRBD1 (6 bases). Per the germline V gene, CDR1 is SGHRS and CDR2 is YFSETQ. Trimming cost V 4 bases and J 0 bases, with 10 bases left between them. The CDR3 consists of 14 residues. The CDR3 sequence: CASSVDSLNTEAFF. The DNA of the CDR3 is TGCGCCAGCAGCGTGGACAGTTTGAACACTGAAGCTTTCTTT. Complete variable domain (other parts from reference TRBV5-1 and TRBJ1-1): KAGVTQTPRYLIKTRGQQVTLSCSPISGHRSVSWYQQTPGQGLQFLFEYFSETQRNKGNFPGRFSGRQFSNSRSEMNVSTLELGDSALYLCASSVDSLNTEAFFGQGTRLTVV.

The chain uses TRBV7-9 and TRBJ1-6; D gene uncertain. The V end was cut by 4 bases, the J end by 5 bases, with 3 bases between. The CDR3 consists of 12 residues. The germline V gene encodes CDR1 SEHNR and CDR2 FQNEAQ (reference sequence). The CDR3 loop reads CASSSDNSPLHF. For the CDR3, the DNA is TGTGCCAGCAGCTCAGATAATTCACCCCTCCACTTT. Supplemented by reference TRBV7-9 and TRBJ1-6, the full variable domain reads DTGVSQNPRHKITKRGQNVTFRCDPISEHNRLYWYRQTLGQGPEFLTYFQNEAQLEKSRLLSDRFSAERPKGSFSTLEIQRTEQGDSAMYLCASSSDNSPLHFGNGTRLTVT.

The chain has TRBV6-6 and TRBJ2-5, with a possible D match to TRBD2 (5 bases). V was shortened by 0 bases and J by 2 bases, with 7 bases between the two germline ends. Germline loops: CDR1 MNHNY, CDR2 SVGAGI (reference sequence). The CDR3 length is 14 residues. This CDR3 reads CASSYSDLQETQYF. The CDR3 DNA reads as TGTGCCAGCAGTTACTCGGACTTACAAGAGACCCAGTACTTC.

This chain joins TRBV7-3 and TRBJ2-1, with TRBD2 identical over 11 bases. This CDR3 region has 15 residues. Trimming removed 6 bases from V and 4 bases from J; junction bases left unmatched: 5. Germline V CDR1 and CDR2: SGHTA, FQGTGA. CDR3 protein: CASSTLAGGYNEQFF. CDR3 sequence (DNA): TGTGCCAGCAGTACTCTAGCGGGGGGATACAATGAGCAGTTCTTC.

This chain uses TRBV7-3 with TRBJ1-1; D is undetermined. Germline V gene data show CDR1 as SGHTA and CDR2 as FQGTGA. V was shortened by 1 base and J by 7 bases, with 10 bases between the two germline ends. The CDR3 has 13 residues. CDR3 sequence (DNA): TGTGCCAGCAGCTTAATGCTGTCAAGTGAAGCTTTCTTT. Its translation: CASSLMLSSEAFF. Drawing the rest from reference TRBV7-3 and TRBJ1-1, the complete variable domain is GAGVSQTPSNKVTEKGKYVELRCDPISGHTALYWYRQSLGQGPEFLIYFQGTGAADDSGLPNDRFFAVRPEGSVSTLKIQRTERGDSAVYLCASSLMLSSEAFFGQGTRLTVV.